This entry lists 25 T cell receptor beta chains sequenced from one sample in a study of control samples from healthy donors and cancer patients. Sequenced by immunoSEQ multiplex PCR; TCRdb stores in-frame clones only, minus some. Here the sample spans around 25,000 clones, approximately 90% being singletons. The sequencing input was PBMCs. All receptors derive from a man between 50 and 59 years old with lung cancer.

The chain couples TRBV7-9 to TRBJ2-3, with D possibly matching TRBD2 (5 bases). Germline CDR1 reads SEHNR; CDR2 reads FQNEAQ (reference sequence). The CDR3 runs 15 residues. The V end lost 1 base, the J end lost 0 bases, and 8 bases lay between the germline ends. For the CDR3, the DNA is TGTGCCAGCAGCTTAGACGGGGAAAGCACAGATACGCAGTATTTT. Residues: CASSLDGESTDTQYF.

In this sample, this clone turned up once. The genes are TRBV7-9 and TRBJ2-7; 12 nucleotides line up with TRBD2. V lost 4 bases to trimming and J lost 6 bases; unmatched junction nucleotides: 7. This CDR3 comprises 15 residues. Looked up from germline, CDR1 is SEHNR and CDR2 is FQNEAQ (reference sequence). CDR3 region: CASSSLLAGGVEQYF. In DNA form, the CDR3 reads TGTGCCAGCAGCTCTCTCCTAGCGGGGGGGGTCGAGCAGTACTTC.

V is TRBV6-5 and J is TRBJ2-7; D might be TRBD2 (5 bases). Per germline, CDR1 MNHEY and CDR2 SVGAGI. This CDR3 has 14 residues. V dropped 0 bases and J dropped 2 bases, with 8 bases sitting between them. CDR3 in amino acids: CASSYSGAAYEQYF. As DNA, the CDR3 is TGTGCCAGCAGTTACTCGGGAGCAGCCTACGAGCAGTACTTC.

This chain connects TRBV9 to TRBJ2-2; the match to TRBD2 covers 8 bases. The V segment lost 4 bases and the J segment 0 bases; nucleotides outside the gene matches: 17. The CDR3 has 20 residues. Germline assignment: CDR1 SGDLS and CDR2 YYNGEE. As DNA, the CDR3 is TGTGCCAGCAGCTCCCCGGGGGTGAGCGGGGGCCTATCGAACACCGGGGAGCTGTTTTTT. Translation gives CASSSPGVSGGLSNTGELFF.

The chain links TRBV10-1 to TRBJ2-2, with D perhaps given as TRBD1 or TRBD2 (5 bases each). V lost 3 bases to trimming and J lost 6 bases, with 14 bases between them. CDR3 size: 15 residues. The V gene's germline CDR1 is WNHNN and CDR2 SYGVQD (reference sequence). The CDR3 region has the DNA TGCGCCAGCAGTGATGGGGACCGGAGGTCCGGGGAGCTGTTTTTT. As protein: CASSDGDRRSGELFF.

The chain is built from TRBV6-5 and TRBJ1-3, with D possibly being TRBD1 (6 bases). The CDR3 contains 15 residues. The germline V and J ends were trimmed by 4 bases and 0 bases, with 10 bases remaining between them. CDR1 and CDR2 (germline): MNHEY, SVGAGI. DNA for the CDR3: TGTGCCAGCAGTTCCTACAGGGACTCTGGAAACACCATATATTTT. Its protein is CASSSYRDSGNTIYF.

The V gene is TRBV2, the J gene TRBJ1-1, with D hard to call. This CDR3 spans 14 amino acids. V gave up 4 bases and J gave up 3 bases, with 12 bases separating them. Germline V lookup: CDR1 SNHLY, CDR2 FYNNEI. This CDR3 is CASSARGRHTEAFF. The CDR3 coding sequence is TGTGCCAGCAGTGCGAGAGGTCGGCACACTGAAGCTTTCTTT.

This rearrangement joins TRBV10-3 to TRBJ1-2, with D perhaps matching TRBD1 (6 bases). CDR3 size: 15 residues. V lost 2 bases to trimming and J lost 0 bases, with 10 bases between them. Germline V CDR1 and CDR2: ENHRY, SYGVKD. Here the CDR3 DNA reads TGTGCCATCAGTGAGGGGGGGGCCTCTAACTATGGCTACACCTTC. It yields the protein CAISEGGASNYGYTF.

This chain's CDR3 is CASSSSGAGETQYF. The CDR3 nucleotides are TGTGCCAGCAGCTCTAGCGGGGCCGGAGAGACCCAGTACTTC. The rearrangement joins TRBV7-2 to TRBJ2-5; TRBD2 aligns across 9 bases. After removal of 4 bases from V and 4 bases from J, the junction contained 4 bases not matched to a gene. CDR1 and CDR2 from the germline V gene are SGHTA and FQGNSA. The CDR3 length is 14 residues.

The genes are TRBV6-2 or TRBV6-3 and TRBJ1-5; tentative D call: TRBD1 (5 bases). Deletions cut 6 bases from V and 6 bases from J, with 18 bases between. In germline, CDR1 is MNHEY, CDR2 SVGEGT. CDR3 length: 15 residues. In nucleotides, the CDR3 is TGTGCCAGCAGCTCCGGGGGGGGTCCGGTTCAGCCCCAGCATTTT. Its translation: CASSSGGGPVQPQHF.

This chain joins TRBV5-5 and TRBJ2-2; D unclear. The CDR3 runs 12 residues. Looked up from germline, CDR1 is SGHKS and CDR2 is YYEKEE (reference sequence). V lost 4 bases to trimming and J lost 6 bases, with 7 bases between them. DNA for the CDR3: TGTGCCAGCAGCCCTCTGGCCGGGGAGCTGTTTTTT. Encoded protein: CASSPLAGELFF.

The chain uses TRBV9 and TRBJ2-2; D is perhaps TRBD1 (5 bases). Trimming stripped 6 bases from V and 4 bases from J, with 10 bases between. CDR3 size: 13 residues. Germline V gene data show CDR1 as SGDLS and CDR2 as YYNGEE. Written as DNA, the CDR3 is TGTGCCAGCACCAAAGACAGCACCGGGGAGCTGTTTTTT. Encoded protein: CASTKDSTGELFF.

The rearrangement links TRBV15 to TRBJ2-3; D is perhaps TRBD2 (5 bases). V was shortened by 5 bases and J by 2 bases, with 11 bases between the two germline ends. This CDR3 contains 14 residues. Per the germline V gene, CDR1 is LNHNV and CDR2 is YYDKDF (reference sequence). The CDR3 sequence is CATSLAGSTDTQYF. Here the CDR3 DNA reads TGTGCCACCAGCCTGGCGGGCTCCACAGATACGCAGTATTTT.

CDR3 DNA: TGTGCCAGTAGTGTTACTAGTAGGGAGACCCAGTACTTC. Residues: CASSVTSRETQYF. This chain joins TRBV19 and TRBJ2-5; tentatively, D is TRBD2 (5 bases). This CDR3 comprises 13 residues. Trimming removed 5 bases at V and 5 bases at J, with 12 bases between. CDR1 and CDR2 (germline): LNHDA, SQIVND (reference sequence).

This chain joins TRBV29-1 and TRBJ2-3; the D gene is possibly TRBD2 (7 bases). The V end lost 8 bases, the J end lost 5 bases, and 20 bases lay between the germline ends. The CDR3 is 14 residues long. Germline-derived CDR1 and CDR2 are SQVTM and ANQGSEA. DNA for the CDR3: TGCAGCTCCACTGCGGGGGCCTGGAAAGATACGCAGTATTTT. It specifies CSSTAGAWKDTQYF.

The gene calls are TRBV7-3 and TRBJ2-7; 7 bases agree with TRBD1. Per germline, CDR1 SGHTA and CDR2 FQGTGA. V lost 5 bases and J lost 6; bases outside the gene matches: 7. The CDR3 length is 13 residues. CDR3 nucleotide sequence: TGTGCCAGCAGCCCTAGACAGGGATCCGAGCAGTACTTC. This encodes CASSPRQGSEQYF.

The genes are TRBV19 and TRBJ2-7; a possible D gene is TRBD2 (5 bases). V was shortened by 5 bases and J by 3 bases, with 11 bases between the two germline ends. The CDR3 covers 13 residues. The germline gives CDR1 LNHDA, CDR2 SQIVND (reference sequence). The CDR3 DNA reads as TGTGCCAGTAGTGGCCCGGGGTTCTACGAGCAGTACTTC. This translates into CASSGPGFYEQYF.

The chain recombines TRBV19 with TRBJ2-5; no firm D call. Trimming left V 5 bases short and J 6 bases short, with 13 bases between. Germline loops: CDR1 LNHDA, CDR2 SQIVND (reference sequence). The CDR3 covers 13 residues. CDR3 protein: CASSLELDQTQYF. CDR3 coding DNA: TGTGCCAGTAGTCTCGAGCTAGATCAGACCCAGTACTTC. The full variable domain, with the rest looked up from reference TRBV19 and TRBJ2-5, is DGGITQSPKYLFRKEGQNVTLSCEQNLNHDAMYWYRQDPGQGLRLIYYSQIVNDFQKGDIAEGYSVSREKKESFPLTVTSAQKNPTAFYLCASSLELDQTQYFGPGTRLLVL.

The chain combines TRBV24-1 with TRBJ1-5, with D perhaps matching TRBD1 (5 bases). V lost 5 bases and J lost 0, with 7 bases in between. Germline CDR1 KGHDR, CDR2 SFDVKD. The CDR3 loop spans 14 amino acids. CDR3: CATSGGHSNQPQHF. The CDR3 nucleotides are TGTGCCACCAGTGGGGGCCATAGCAATCAGCCCCAGCATTTT.

The chain is built from TRBV3-1 (or the pseudogene TRBV3-2) and TRBJ2-7, with TRBD2 as a possible D gene (7 bases). Germline lookup yields CDR1 LGHDT and CDR2 YNNKEL (reference sequence). This CDR3 contains 13 residues. The ends were cut back, 6 bases at V and 2 bases at J, with 11 bases in the middle. The CDR3 sequence: CASRDSGTYEQYF. In DNA, the CDR3 is TGTGCCAGCAGGGACAGCGGGACCTACGAGCAGTACTTC.

The chain is built from TRBV5-4 and TRBJ2-1; 7 bases map to TRBD2. V lost 0 bases and J lost 3; bases outside the gene matches: 3. The germline CDR1 and CDR2 sequences are SGHNT and YYREEE (reference sequence). The CDR3 runs to 15 residues. Here the CDR3 reads CASSLASGNYNEQFF. In DNA form, the CDR3 reads TGTGCCAGCAGCTTGGCTAGCGGAAACTACAATGAGCAGTTCTTC. The variable domain in full, with the rest retrieved from reference TRBV5-4 and TRBJ2-1, is ETGVTQSPTHLIKTRGQQVTLRCSSQSGHNTVSWYQQALGQGPQFIFQYYREEENGRGNFPPRFSGLQFPNYSSELNVNALELDDSALYLCASSLASGNYNEQFFGPGTRLTVL.

The chain combines TRBV21-1 with TRBJ1-3. TRBV21-1 is annotated as a pseudogene. The CDR3 totals 20 residues. This CDR3 reads CASSQTPNSAQTPLRNTIYF. In DNA form, the CDR3 reads TGTGCCAGCAGCCAAACCCCCAACTCGGCGCAAACACCTCTTAGAAACACCATATATTTT.

The chain is built from TRBV4-2 and TRBJ2-5; weak D call: TRBD2 (7 bases). The CDR3 runs to 14 residues. Trimming shortened V by 5 bases and J by 2 bases, and 12 bases separated the two germline ends. The V gene's germline CDR1 is LGHNA and CDR2 YNFKEQ. The CDR3 coding sequence is TGTGCCAGCAGCATCGGGGGGCCACAAGAGACCCAGTACTTC. This encodes CASSIGGPQETQYF.

V is TRBV5-4 and J is TRBJ2-5; D ambiguous. Looked up from germline, CDR1 is SGHNT and CDR2 is YYREEE (reference sequence). V was clipped by 0 bases and J by 0 bases, with 3 bases between them. CDR3 length: 13 residues. The CDR3 here is CASSLAYQETQYF. The CDR3 DNA reads TGTGCCAGCAGCTTGGCCTACCAAGAGACCCAGTACTTC. The full variable domain, completed using reference TRBV5-4 and TRBJ2-5, is ETGVTQSPTHLIKTRGQQVTLRCSSQSGHNTVSWYQQALGQGPQFIFQYYREEENGRGNFPPRFSGLQFPNYSSELNVNALELDDSALYLCASSLAYQETQYFGPGTRLLVL.

The chain is built from TRBV19 and TRBJ2-1; D may match TRBD1 or TRBD2 (5 bases each). The V and J ends lost 3 bases and 3 bases respectively, with 15 bases between them. CDR3 length: 16 residues. CDR1 and CDR2 (germline): LNHDA, SQIVND (reference sequence). CDR3 sequence (DNA): TGTGCCAGTAGTATCCCTCGGGACGGAAGCTACAATGAGCAGTTCTTC. Its translation is CASSIPRDGSYNEQFF.